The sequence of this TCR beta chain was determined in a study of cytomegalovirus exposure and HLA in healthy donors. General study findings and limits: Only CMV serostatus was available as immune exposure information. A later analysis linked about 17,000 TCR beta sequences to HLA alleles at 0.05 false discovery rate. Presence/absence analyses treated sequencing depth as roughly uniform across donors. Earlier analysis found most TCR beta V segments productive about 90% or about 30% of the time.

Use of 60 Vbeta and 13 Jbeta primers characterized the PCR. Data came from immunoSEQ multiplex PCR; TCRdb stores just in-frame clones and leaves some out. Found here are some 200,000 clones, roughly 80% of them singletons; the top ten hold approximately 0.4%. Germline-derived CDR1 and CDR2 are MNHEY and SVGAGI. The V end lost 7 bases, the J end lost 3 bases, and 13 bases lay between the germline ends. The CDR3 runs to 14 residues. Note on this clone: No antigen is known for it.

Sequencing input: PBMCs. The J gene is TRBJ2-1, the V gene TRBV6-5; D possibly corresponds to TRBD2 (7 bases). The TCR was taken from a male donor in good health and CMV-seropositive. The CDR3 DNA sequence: TGTGCCAGCACCGGGGGGCCAGGCTACAATGAGCAGTTCTTC. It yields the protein CASTGGPGYNEQFF.